Presented here are 2 T cell receptor beta chains from one specimen sequenced in a study of cytomegalovirus exposure and HLA in healthy donors. Researchers ran the PCR with 60 Vbeta and 13 Jbeta primers. Libraries were prepared by immunoSEQ multiplex PCR; TCRdb keeps only in-frame clonotypes and omits some of them. Of 130,000 or so clones in the sample, about 61% were seen once. Specimen: PBMCs. The receptors here all came from a middle-aged woman in good health and CMV-seronegative.

The rearrangement links TRBV11-2 to TRBJ1-2, with a possible D match to TRBD1 (5 bases). Trimming cost V 3 bases and J 6 bases, with 8 bases left between them. Germline V gene lookup returns CDR1 SGHAT and CDR2 FQNNGV. The CDR3 spans 12 residues. Here the CDR3 reads CASSFPGHGYTF. The CDR3, as DNA: TGTGCCAGCAGCTTCCCAGGGCATGGCTACACCTTC.

The genes are TRBV27 and TRBJ1-1, with TRBD1 matching over 7 bases. J was trimmed by 0 bases and V by 6 bases; bases with no gene match: 4. The CDR3 length is 14 residues. Looked up from germline, CDR1 is MNHEY and CDR2 is SMNVEV (reference sequence). CDR3 nucleotides: TGTGCCAGCAGAGCAGGGGGTGTGAACACTGAAGCTTTCTTT. Translating gives CASRAGGVNTEAFF.